Shown below are 5 T cell receptor beta chains from a single sample sequenced in a study of blood T cell repertoires in COVID-19. Sequenced by immunoSEQ multiplex PCR; TCRdb stores in-frame clones only, minus some. Among around 150,000 clones listed, roughly 90% were seen once. Sequenced input: PBMCs or T cells enriched from blood (not recorded which). All receptors derive from a woman in her forties or fifties who had recovered from COVID-19.

This clone was found a few times. V gene TRBV18 combines with J gene TRBJ1-2, with 8 bases fitting TRBD1. Germline CDR1 is KGHSH and CDR2 is LQKENI. This CDR3 contains 14 residues. V trimming: 4 bases; J trimming: 6 bases; junction bases outside the gene matches: 7. This CDR3 is CASSLQGGRDGYTF. For the CDR3, the DNA is TGTGCCAGCTCACTACAGGGGGGCCGGGATGGCTACACCTTC.

The J gene is TRBJ2-7, the V gene TRBV9, with 8 bases fitting TRBD2. CDR1 and CDR2 from the germline V gene are SGDLS and YYNGEE. V trimming: 4 bases; J trimming: 0 bases; junction bases outside the gene matches: 9. The CDR3 loop spans 16 amino acids. The CDR3 DNA follows: TGTGCCAGCAGCCCCCAAGCGGGGGCCAGCTCCTACGAGCAGTACTTC. Translation gives CASSPQAGASSYEQYF.

This clone is a singleton in its sample. This sample includes further DNA sequences coding for the same CDR3. V and J are TRBV18 and TRBJ2-7; 8 bases map to TRBD1. The V gene end was trimmed by 2 bases and the J gene end by 3 bases; junction bases not matched to a gene: 3. Germline V CDR1 and CDR2: KGHSH, LQKENI. The CDR3 spans 14 residues. This CDR3 reads CASSPDRGGYEQYF. The DNA for the CDR3 is TGTGCCAGCTCACCAGACAGGGGAGGCTACGAGCAGTACTTC. The full variable domain, in which reference TRBV18 and TRBJ2-7 provide the parts outside the CDR3, is NAGVMQNPRHLVRRRGQEARLRCSPMKGHSHVYWYRQLPEEGLKFMVYLQKENIIDESGMPKERFSAEFPKEGPSILRIQQVVRGDSAAYFCASSPDRGGYEQYFGPGTRLTVT.

V is TRBV18 and J is TRBJ1-6, with 7 bases aligning to TRBD1. The CDR3 spans 15 residues. Germline-derived CDR1 and CDR2 are KGHSH and LQKENI. The V segment lost 6 bases and the J segment 9 bases; nucleotides outside the gene matches: 11. DNA of the CDR3: TGTGCCAGCTCCTCCGACAGGGTCGGAAGTTCACCCCTCCACTTT. Translated: CASSSDRVGSSPLHF.

This chain links TRBV5-4 with TRBJ2-1; 11 bases map to TRBD2. In germline, CDR1 is SGHNT, CDR2 YYREEE (reference sequence). Trimming took 4 bases from V and 3 from J; bases not matched to a gene: 6. The CDR3 contains 16 residues. CDR3 in amino acids: CASSPSGTSGYNEQFF. The CDR3, as DNA: TGTGCCAGCAGCCCAAGCGGGACTAGCGGCTACAATGAGCAGTTCTTC.